A selection of T cell receptor beta chains follows, all from one sample in a study of T cell responses to AZD1222 COVID-19 vaccine. Produced via immunoSEQ multiplex PCR; TCRdb's table is partial and in-frame only. The sample contains about 150,000 clones, 90% to 95% of which appear only once. The specimen was peripheral blood, collected 28 days after the second AZD1222 dose. Every receptor here comes from an adult who received the AZD1222 COVID-19 vaccine. CDR3s include the opening cysteine and the closing phenylalanine or tryptophan. D genes are given only for firm matches. Size tells how often a clone was seen (once, few, many) or the class of an expanded clone, and some rows leave it out.

cdr3_length j_call v_call d_call clone_size cdr3_nt cdr3_aa
16 TRBJ1-5 TRBV28 . . TGTGCCAGCAGTTTAAGGAGGGGGTATAGCAATCAGCCCCAGCATTTT CASSLRRGYSNQPQHF
13 TRBJ2-7 TRBV19 TRBD1 . TGTGCCAGTAGTATCCAGGGGGCCAACGAGCAGTACTTC CASSIQGANEQYF
12 TRBJ1-2 TRBV12-3/TRBV12-4 . . TGTGCTGGCAAGGCGGTCAACTATGGCTACACCTTC CAGKAVNYGYTF
14 TRBJ1-6 TRBV5-4 TRBD1 . TGTGCCAGCAGCCCAGACAGGGGAAATTCACCCCTCCACTTT CASSPDRGNSPLHF
16 TRBJ1-3 TRBV5-4 . . TGTGCCAGCAGCCGCGGCGGGGGCTTCTCTGGAAACACCATATATTTT CASSRGGGFSGNTIYF
14 TRBJ1-4 TRBV10-2 . . TGCGCCACCAAAAACTGGAGAGGAAGTGAAAAACTGTTTTTT CATKNWRGSEKLFF
13 TRBJ2-1 TRBV12-3/TRBV12-4 . . TGTGCCAGCAGATTGGGACTTTACAATGAGCAGTTCTTC CASRLGLYNEQFF
12 TRBJ1-1 TRBV19 . . TGTGCCAGTAGTTTCGGGAACACTGAAGCTTTCTTT CASSFGNTEAFF
13 TRBJ1-2 TRBV6-5 . . TGTGCCAGCAGGCAGACAGCGAACTATGGCTACACCTTC CASRQTANYGYTF
15 TRBJ1-3 TRBV4-1 . . TGCGCCAGCAGCCAGCTGAGACAGGTCGGAAACACCATATATTTT CASSQLRQVGNTIYF
14 TRBJ2-1 TRBV6-5 . . TGTGCCAGCAGTTACTCGTTCTCCTACAATGAGCAGTTCTTC CASSYSFSYNEQFF
19 TRBJ2-2 TRBV11-3 TRBD2 . TGTGCCAGCAGCCCTGGGACTAGCGGAGCCGCGAGGGACACCGGGGAGCTGTTTTTT CASSPGTSGAARDTGELFF
15 TRBJ2-3 TRBV5-1 TRBD2 . TGCGCCAGCAGCCGGGGCGGGGGGCCGGCAGATACGCAGTATTTT CASSRGGGPADTQYF
15 TRBJ2-7 TRBV5-4 . . TGTGCCAGCAGCCTGGAGGGGACTCCCTACTACGAGCAGTACTTC CASSLEGTPYYEQYF
11 TRBJ1-2 TRBV12-3/TRBV12-4 . few TGTGCCAGCAGTTTAGATCGTGGCTACACCTTC CASSLDRGYTF
15 TRBJ1-5 TRBV7-9 . . TGTGCCAGCAGCCCGGACACTTTTAGCAATCAGCCCCAGCATTTT CASSPDTFSNQPQHF
13 TRBJ2-7 TRBV5-6 . . TGTGCCAGCAGCTTGACGACGGGGAGACAGCAGTACTTC CASSLTTGRQQYF
13 TRBJ1-4 TRBV10-3 . . TGTGCCATCAGTGAGCCTTCTAATGAAAAACTGTTTTTT CAISEPSNEKLFF
13 TRBJ2-7 TRBV6-1 . few TGTGCCAGCAGTGACGGTATTGGCTACGAGCAGTACTTC CASSDGIGYEQYF
13 TRBJ1-1 TRBV6-1 . . TGTGCCAGCAGTGAACTGGGGAACACTGAAGCTTTCTTT CASSELGNTEAFF
19 TRBJ1-2 TRBV5-4 TRBD1 . TGTGCCAGCAGCTTGGAAAGGCTGGGGACAGGGACCCAGAATTATGGCTACACCTTC CASSLERLGTGTQNYGYTF
15 TRBJ1-5 TRBV28 . . TGTGCCAGCAGTTCTCCCCGGGTTATGGGTCAGCCCCAGCATTTT CASSSPRVMGQPQHF
15 TRBJ1-6 TRBV7-8 TRBD1 few TGTGCCAGCAGCTTAGCGGGACAGGGGGGATCACCCCTCCACTTT CASSLAGQGGSPLHF
13 TRBJ2-5 TRBV5-1 . . TGCGCCAGCAGCTTGGCCGTGGGGGAGACCCAGTACTTC CASSLAVGETQYF
14 TRBJ2-2 TRBV7-6 TRBD1 once TGTGCCAGCAGCGGTACAGGGGGCTTCGAGGAGCTGTTTTTT CASSGTGGFEELFF
14 TRBJ2-1 TRBV4-2 . . TGTGCCAGCAGCCAAGACCGTGGTGGAAATGAGCAGTTCTTC CASSQDRGGNEQFF
12 TRBJ1-2 TRBV6-5 TRBD1 . TGTGCCAGCGGGACAGGGGGTTATGGCTACACCTTC CASGTGGYGYTF
14 TRBJ1-1 TRBV6-5 TRBD1 . TGTGCCAGCACCGCGACAGGGGAGGTAACTGAAGCTTTCTTT CASTATGEVTEAFF
14 TRBJ1-2 TRBV5-8 . . TGTGCCAGCAGGAGGGGGGGGCTCAGCTATGGCTACACCTTC CASRRGGLSYGYTF
20 TRBJ1-3 TRBV27 . . TGTGCCAGCAGTCCAACAGGGATCCCCTACACCCCCGTATCTGGAAACACCATATATTTT CASSPTGIPYTPVSGNTIYF
14 TRBJ2-7 TRBV6-5 . once TGTGCCAGCAGGGGTGGCGGCTTCTCCTACGAGCAGTACTTC CASRGGGFSYEQYF
15 TRBJ2-7 TRBV2 TRBD1 . TGTGCCAGCAGTGAGCCCGGGACAGGGATCGGCGAGCAGTACTTC CASSEPGTGIGEQYF
13 TRBJ2-7 TRBV7-9 . . TGTGCCAGCAGCCCGCGGGGTATGCGCCGCCAGTACTTC CASSPRGMRRQYF
16 TRBJ1-1 TRBV28 TRBD1 . TGTGCCAGCAGTCCCGGATCTCGGACAGGGGGCCCTGAAGCTTTCTTT CASSPGSRTGGPEAFF
11 TRBJ1-1 TRBV6-5 . . TGTGCCAGCAGTTATAATTCTGAAGCTTTCTTT CASSYNSEAFF
13 TRBJ2-1 TRBV6-5 TRBD2 once TGTGCCAGCAGTTACTCTAGCGGGAGGGAGCAGTTCTTC CASSYSSGREQFF
15 TRBJ2-5 TRBV6-5 TRBD1 . TGTGCCAGCAGTCGCGCTCGGGACAGGGGCCAGACCCAGTACTTC CASSRARDRGQTQYF
17 TRBJ2-1 TRBV3-1/TRBV3-2 TRBD2 once TGTGCCAGCAGCCAAGCGAGAAAGGGACTAGCGTCGAATGAGCAGTTCTTC CASSQARKGLASNEQFF
16 TRBJ2-1 TRBV11-1 . . TGTGCCAGCAGCGACGTCCCGGGGGCGCCCTACAATGAGCAGTTCTTC CASSDVPGAPYNEQFF
12 TRBJ1-6 TRBV7-9 . few TGTGCCAGCAGCTACCCAAATTCACCCCTCCACTTT CASSYPNSPLHF